Listed below are T cell receptor beta chains from one sample, sequenced in a study of T cells in Graves' hyperthyroidism and ophthalmopathy. One entry per CDR3 protein results from TCRdb running MiXCR on the multiplex PCR reads. This sample has fewer than 700,000 distinct CDR3 sequences, with about 16% found just once. Sequenced: blood. Every receptor here comes from a young woman with Graves' hyperthyroidism. Both conserved end residues are part of each CDR3. The D gene is left open where the match is weak. Clone size is shown for a subset of rows, as once, few, many or a class of expanded clone.

v_gene	abundance	d_gene	j_gene	CDR3aa	CDR3nt
TRBV2	many	.	TRBJ1-1	CASSATAYTEAFF	TGTGCCAGCAGCGCGACAGCGTACACTGAAGCTTTCTTT
TRBV10-3	.	TRBD1	TRBJ1-1	CAISESGQGTEAFF	TGTGCCATCAGTGAGTCGGGACAGGGCACTGAAGCTTTCTTT
TRBV28	.	TRBD1	TRBJ1-5	CASSFRQGMHQPQHF	TGTGCCAGCAGTTTTCGACAGGGCATGCATCAGCCCCAGCATTTT
TRBV29-1	many	TRBD1	TRBJ1-2	CSVETRGLGWHGYTF	TGCAGCGTTGAAACCAGGGGGCTTGGCTGGCATGGCTACACCTTC
TRBV6-1	.	TRBD1	TRBJ2-2	CASTPGTGGSGELFF	TGTGCCAGCACTCCCGGGACAGGGGGCTCCGGGGAGCTGTTTTTT
TRBV24-1	few	.	TRBJ1-2	CATSRTQNYGYTF	TGTGCCACTTCAAGGACACAAAACTATGGCTACACCTTC
TRBV18	few	.	TRBJ2-3	CASSPWQGTDTQYF	TGTGCCAGCTCCCCCTGGCAGGGCACAGATACGCAGTATTTT
TRBV27	many	TRBD1	TRBJ1-2	CASSLTGAYGYTF	TGTGCCAGCAGTTTGACAGGGGCCTATGGCTACACCTTC
TRBV9	.	.	TRBJ1-3	CASSVGFSGNTIYF	TGTGCCAGCAGCGTTGGCTTCTCTGGAAACACCATATATTTT
TRBV12-3/TRBV12-4	many	.	TRBJ1-5	CATSPGESNQPQHF	TGTGCCACCAGCCCCGGGGAGAGTAATCAGCCCCAGCATTTT
TRBV27	many	.	TRBJ2-3	CASSFRGLLTDTQYF	TGTGCCAGCAGTTTTCGAGGACTACTCACAGATACGCAGTATTTT
TRBV2	.	.	TRBJ2-7	CASSPGVNEQYF	TGTGCCAGCAGTCCAGGGGTCAACGAGCAGTACTTC
TRBV6-1	.	.	TRBJ2-1	CASSDYSSPSINEQFF	TGTGCCAGCAGTGACTACTCCTCGCCCTCCATCAATGAGCAGTTCTTC
TRBV28	many	.	TRBJ2-3	CASSFGQIRDTQYF	TGTGCCAGCAGTTTTGGGCAGATTAGGGATACGCAGTATTTT
TRBV9	.	TRBD2	TRBJ2-1	CASSDIAGWQFF	TGTGCCAGCAGCGATATAGCGGGGTGGCAGTTCTTC
TRBV5-4	many	TRBD1	TRBJ2-1	CASSLKIGTDNEQFF	TGTGCCAGCAGCTTGAAGATTGGGACAGACAATGAGCAGTTCTTC
TRBV5-1	many	.	TRBJ1-5	CASSLEPRGPQHF	TGCGCCAGCAGCTTGGAACCCAGGGGACCCCAGCATTTT
TRBV27	.	TRBD1	TRBJ2-5	CASSPGTGGEETQYF	TGTGCCAGCAGTCCCGGGACAGGGGGCGAAGAGACCCAGTACTTC
TRBV11-2	many	TRBD1	TRBJ2-5	CASSHRQGREETQYF	TGTGCCAGCAGCCACCGACAGGGAAGGGAGGAGACCCAGTACTTC
TRBV20-1	few	.	TRBJ1-3	CSARDLGSPGNTIYF	TGCAGTGCTAGAGATCTAGGGTCGCCTGGAAACACCATATATTTT
TRBV29-1	.	TRBD1	TRBJ2-7	CSVVAPGGEQYF	TGCAGCGTCGTCGCCCCAGGGGGAGAGCAGTACTTC
TRBV14	many	.	TRBJ2-1	CASSQDGRVAEQFF	TGTGCCAGCAGCCAAGATGGGCGGGTTGCTGAGCAGTTCTTC